The T cell receptor (beta chain) under discussion was sequenced for a study of blood T cells in healthy people across ages. Study observations and caveats: A greater number of naive CD4+ cells and higher diversity distinguished long-lived donors from aged donors.

Comment on this clonotype: Its antigen is unidentified.

Germline V gene sequence: CDR1 MNHEY, CDR2 SVGEGT. This CDR3 is built from 15 residues. J was trimmed by 7 bases and V by 6 bases; bases with no gene match: 14. For the second PCR, which ran for about 7 to 11 cycles, a sample-barcoded 5' primer and a J-beta primer mix were used. Using its own MiXCR run on the 5' RACE reads, TCRdb lists one record per CDR3 protein. The sample consists of fewer than 800,000 distinct CDR3 sequences, around 48% of them appearing once. The chain carries TRBV6-2 or TRBV6-3 and TRBJ2-7, with 8 nucleotides matching TRBD2. The source is a woman aged 60-70 years in good health. Sequenced input: blood. CDR3 loop: CASSLAGTPYNEQYF. As DNA, the CDR3 is TGTGCCAGCAGCTTAGCGGGAACTCCGTACAATGAGCAGTACTTC.